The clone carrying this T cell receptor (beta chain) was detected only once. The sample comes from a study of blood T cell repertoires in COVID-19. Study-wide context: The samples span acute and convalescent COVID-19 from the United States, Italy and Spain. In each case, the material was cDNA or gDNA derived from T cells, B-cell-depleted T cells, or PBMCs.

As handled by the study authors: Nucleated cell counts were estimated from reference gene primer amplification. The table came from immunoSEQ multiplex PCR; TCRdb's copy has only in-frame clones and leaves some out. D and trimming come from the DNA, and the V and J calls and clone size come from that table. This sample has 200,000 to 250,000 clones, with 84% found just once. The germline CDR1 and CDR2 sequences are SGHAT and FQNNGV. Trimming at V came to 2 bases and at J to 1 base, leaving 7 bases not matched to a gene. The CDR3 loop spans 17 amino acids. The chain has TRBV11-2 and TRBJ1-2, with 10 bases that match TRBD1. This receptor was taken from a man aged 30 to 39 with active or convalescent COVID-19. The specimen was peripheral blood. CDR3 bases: TGTGCCAGCAGCTTAATAGGACAGGGGGGGGATAACTATGGCTACACCTTC. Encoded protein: CASSLIGQGGDNYGYTF.